This paragraph covers one TCR beta chain sequence. The sample belongs to a study of blood T cell repertoires in COVID-19. Participant reports of clinical history set cohort assignment. Original data processing: The authors estimated nucleated cell counts from reference gene primer amplification. Assay: immunoSEQ multiplex PCR; the TCRdb copy retains only in-frame clones and omits some. D and trimming come from the DNA, and the V and J calls and clone size come from that table. The top ten clones hold roughly 2.9% of a sample with around 140,000 clones, approximately 79% of them seen once. The sample taken for sequencing was PBMCs or T cells enriched from blood (not recorded which). This TCR was recovered from a woman aged 45-65 years who had recovered from COVID-19.

DNA of the CDR3: TGTGCCAGCAGTTTATCCGGGACTAGCGGGAGTTACGAGCAGTACTTC. This sequence encodes CASSLSGTSGSYEQYF. The chain has TRBV27 and TRBJ2-7, with TRBD2 matching 14 bases. Germline V gene sequence: CDR1 MNHEY, CDR2 SMNVEV (reference sequence). The CDR3 sequence is 16 residues long. The V and J ends lost 0 bases and 4 bases, in that order; junction bases with no gene match: 2.